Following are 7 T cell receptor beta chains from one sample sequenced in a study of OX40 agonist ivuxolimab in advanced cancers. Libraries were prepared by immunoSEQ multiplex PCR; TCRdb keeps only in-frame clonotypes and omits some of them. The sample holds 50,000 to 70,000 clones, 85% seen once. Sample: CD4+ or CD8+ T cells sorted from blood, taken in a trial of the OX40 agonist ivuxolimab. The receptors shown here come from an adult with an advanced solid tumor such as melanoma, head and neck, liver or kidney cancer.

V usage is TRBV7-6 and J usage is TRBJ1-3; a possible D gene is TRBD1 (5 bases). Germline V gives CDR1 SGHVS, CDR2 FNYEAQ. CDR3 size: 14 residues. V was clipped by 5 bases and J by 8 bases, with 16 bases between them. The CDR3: CASSPRTRGYTIYF. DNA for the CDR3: TGTGCCAGCAGCCCCCGGACGAGGGGATACACCATATATTTT.

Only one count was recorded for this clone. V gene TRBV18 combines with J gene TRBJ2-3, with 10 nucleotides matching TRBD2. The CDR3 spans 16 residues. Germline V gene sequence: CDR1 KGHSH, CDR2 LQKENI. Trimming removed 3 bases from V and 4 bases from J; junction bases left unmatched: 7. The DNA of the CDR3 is TGTGCCAGCTCACCCTCCACCGGGACTAGCGCAGATACGCAGTATTTT. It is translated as CASSPSTGTSADTQYF. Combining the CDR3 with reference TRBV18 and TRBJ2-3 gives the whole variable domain NAGVMQNPRHLVRRRGQEARLRCSPMKGHSHVYWYRQLPEEGLKFMVYLQKENIIDESGMPKERFSAEFPKEGPSILRIQQVVRGDSAAYFCASSPSTGTSADTQYFGPGTRLTVL.

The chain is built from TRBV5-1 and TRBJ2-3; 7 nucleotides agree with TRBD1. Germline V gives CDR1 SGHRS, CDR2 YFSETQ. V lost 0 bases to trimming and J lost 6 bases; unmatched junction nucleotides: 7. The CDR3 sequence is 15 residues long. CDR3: CASSLGRQGRDTQYF. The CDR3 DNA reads TGCGCCAGCAGCTTGGGCCGACAGGGAAGGGATACGCAGTATTTT.

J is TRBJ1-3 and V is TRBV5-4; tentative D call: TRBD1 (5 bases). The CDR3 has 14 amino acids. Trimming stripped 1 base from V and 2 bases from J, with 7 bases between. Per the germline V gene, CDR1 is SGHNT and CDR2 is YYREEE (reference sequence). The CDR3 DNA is TGTGCCAGCAGCTTGCAGGGTACTGGAAACACCATATATTTT. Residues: CASSLQGTGNTIYF.

The DNA for the CDR3 is TGTGCCAGCAGTGAAGCTTACTCTCGAGGGTTCTTC. Translating gives CASSEAYSRGFF. J is TRBJ2-1 and V is TRBV6-1; no clear D gene. Trimming removed 0 bases at V and 15 bases at J, with 12 bases between. The germline V gene encodes CDR1 MNHNS and CDR2 SASEGT. The CDR3 sequence is 12 residues long.

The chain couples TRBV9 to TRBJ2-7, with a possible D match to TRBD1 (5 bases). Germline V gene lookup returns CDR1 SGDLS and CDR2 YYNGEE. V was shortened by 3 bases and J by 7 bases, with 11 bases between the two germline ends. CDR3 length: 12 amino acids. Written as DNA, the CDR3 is TGTGCCAGCAGCGCCCAGGGTTTGGAGCAGTACTTC. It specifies CASSAQGLEQYF.

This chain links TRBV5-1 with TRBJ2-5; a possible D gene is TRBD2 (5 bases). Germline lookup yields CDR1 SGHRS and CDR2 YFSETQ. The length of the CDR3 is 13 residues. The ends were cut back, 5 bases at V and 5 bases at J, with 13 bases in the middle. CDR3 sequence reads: CASRASTPETQYF. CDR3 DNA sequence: TGCGCCAGCAGGGCTAGCACCCCGGAGACCCAGTACTTC. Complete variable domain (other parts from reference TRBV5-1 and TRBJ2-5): KAGVTQTPRYLIKTRGQQVTLSCSPISGHRSVSWYQQTPGQGLQFLFEYFSETQRNKGNFPGRFSGRQFSNSRSEMNVSTLELGDSALYLCASRASTPETQYFGPGTRLLVL.